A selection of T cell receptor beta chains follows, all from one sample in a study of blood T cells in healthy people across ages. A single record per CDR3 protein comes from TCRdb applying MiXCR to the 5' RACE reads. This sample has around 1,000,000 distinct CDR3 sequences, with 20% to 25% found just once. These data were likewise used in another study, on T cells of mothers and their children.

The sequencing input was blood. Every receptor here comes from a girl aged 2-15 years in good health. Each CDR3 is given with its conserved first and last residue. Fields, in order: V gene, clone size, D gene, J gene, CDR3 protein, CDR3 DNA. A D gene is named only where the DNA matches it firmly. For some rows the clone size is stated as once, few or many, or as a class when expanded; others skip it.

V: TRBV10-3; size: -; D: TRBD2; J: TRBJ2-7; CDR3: CAISETTSGGPSYEQYF; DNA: TGTGCCATCAGTGAGACGACTAGCGGGGGACCATCCTACGAGCAGTACTTC
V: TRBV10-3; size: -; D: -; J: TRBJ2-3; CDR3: CAIRGTDTQYF; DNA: TGTGCCATCAGAGGCACAGATACGCAGTATTTT
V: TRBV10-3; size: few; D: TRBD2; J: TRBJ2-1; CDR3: CAAGSGSQPSYNEQFF; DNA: TGTGCCGCCGGTAGCGGGAGCCAACCTTCTTACAATGAGCAGTTCTTC
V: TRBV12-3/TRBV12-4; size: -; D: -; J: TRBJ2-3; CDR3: CASSLGDSLLDTQYF; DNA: TGTGCCAGCAGTCTGGGGGACTCACTTTTGGATACGCAGTATTTT
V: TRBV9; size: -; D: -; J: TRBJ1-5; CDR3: CASSGQGQRPQHF; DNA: TGTGCCAGCAGCGGCCAGGGCCAGAGGCCCCAGCATTTT
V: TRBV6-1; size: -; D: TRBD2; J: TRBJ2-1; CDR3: CASSLTPSGTLYNEQFF; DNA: TGTGCCAGCAGTCTAACCCCTAGCGGGACCCTCTACAATGAGCAGTTCTTC
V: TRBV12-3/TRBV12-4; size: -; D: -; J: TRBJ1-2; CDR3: CASGTSNYGYTF; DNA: TGTGCCAGCGGGACAAGTAACTATGGCTACACCTTC
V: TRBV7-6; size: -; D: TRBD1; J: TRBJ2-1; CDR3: CASSQDRGRFHEQFF; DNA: TGTGCCAGCAGTCAAGACAGGGGGAGGTTTCATGAGCAGTTCTTC
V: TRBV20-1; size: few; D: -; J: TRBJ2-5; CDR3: CSAIAGARSETQYF; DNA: TGCAGTGCTATCGCGGGGGCACGGTCGGAGACCCAGTACTTC
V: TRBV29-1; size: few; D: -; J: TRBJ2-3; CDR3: CSVALGDTQYF; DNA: TGCAGCGTTGCCCTGGGAGATACGCAGTATTTT
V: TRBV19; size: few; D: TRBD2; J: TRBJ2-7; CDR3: CASKVAGLNEQYF; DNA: TGTGCCAGTAAAGTAGCGGGACTCAACGAGCAGTACTTC
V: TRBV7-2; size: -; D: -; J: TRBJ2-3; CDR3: CASSSPRVTDTQYF; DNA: TGTGCCAGCAGCTCGCCACGGGTCACAGATACGCAGTATTTT
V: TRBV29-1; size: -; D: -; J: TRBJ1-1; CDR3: CSVLYMEAFF; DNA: TGCAGCGTTCTTTATATGGAAGCTTTCTTT
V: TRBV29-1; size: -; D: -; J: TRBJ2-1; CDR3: CSVVEGGGTDEQFF; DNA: TGCAGCGTTGTTGAAGGCGGCGGGACAGATGAGCAGTTCTTC
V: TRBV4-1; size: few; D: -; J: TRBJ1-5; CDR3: CASSDGAFNQPQHF; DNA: TGCGCCAGCAGCGACGGGGCTTTCAATCAGCCCCAGCATTTT
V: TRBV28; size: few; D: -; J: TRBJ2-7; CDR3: CASSSGRYHEQYF; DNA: TGTGCCAGCAGTTCGGGACGATACCACGAGCAGTACTTC
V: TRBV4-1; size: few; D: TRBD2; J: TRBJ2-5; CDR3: CASSPGLAGVGEETQYF; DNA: TGCGCCAGCAGCCCGGGACTAGCGGGAGTGGGTGAGGAGACCCAGTACTTC
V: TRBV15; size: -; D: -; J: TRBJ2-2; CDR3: CATSREVETRAVRELFF; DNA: TGTGCCACCAGCAGAGAAGTAGAGACCAGAGCAGTCCGGGAGCTGTTTTTT
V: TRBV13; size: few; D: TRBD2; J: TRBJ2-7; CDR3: CASSWGGSKEQYF; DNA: TGTGCCAGCAGCTGGGGGGGGTCCAAGGAGCAGTACTTC
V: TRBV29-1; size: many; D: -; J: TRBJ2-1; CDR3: CSVELGSYNEQFF; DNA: TGCAGCGTTGAGCTTGGGTCCTACAATGAGCAGTTCTTC
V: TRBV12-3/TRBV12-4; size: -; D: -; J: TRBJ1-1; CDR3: CASSRQVGTEAFF; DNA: TGTGCCAGCAGCAGACAGGTGGGCACTGAAGCTTTCTTT
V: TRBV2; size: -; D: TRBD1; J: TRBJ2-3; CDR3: CASSTPDRDTDTQYF; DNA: TGTGCCAGCAGCACCCCGGACAGGGATACAGATACGCAGTATTTT